Shown below are 13 T cell receptor beta chains from a single sample sequenced in a study of shared clonotypes between healthy human individuals (dated by TCRdb to 2020 to 2022). Receptor libraries were prepared by the immunoSEQ multiplex PCR assay. The table was pulled from immuneACCESS by TCRdb, which kept in-frame rearrangements only. Such tables lose some clones; where checked, under half of the loss comes from unresolved V genes, and the rest has no known cause. The sample has fewer than 1 million clones on record, about 96% of them singletons. The ten largest clones capture around 0.25% of the sample. CD8 naive samples consisted of CD45RO-negative cells that were positively selected for CCR7, yielding a CD45RA+CCR7+ population without TemRA cells. Sequencing used naive CD8+ T cells sorted from blood. This sample's cell subset or site label indicates: CD45RA+CCR7+. These TCRs come from a man aged 25 to 45 in good health.

This sequence joins TRBV6-4 and TRBJ2-4; tentatively, D is TRBD1 (6 bases). The V end lost 5 bases, the J end lost 2 bases, and 16 bases lay between the germline ends. The CDR3 loop spans 16 amino acids. Germline V gives CDR1 MRHNA, CDR2 SNTAGT. DNA for the CDR3: TGTGCCAGCAGTCTCGGGTTTGGGACATCCAAAAACATTCAGTACTTC. Protein product: CASSLGFGTSKNIQYF.

The chain combines TRBV7-7 with TRBJ2-5; 11 bases line up with TRBD2. Trimming at V came to 1 base and at J to 5 bases, leaving 6 bases not matched to a gene. The CDR3 extends over 16 amino acids. The V gene's germline CDR1 is SSHAT and CDR2 FNYEAQ (reference sequence). The chain's CDR3 is CASSLEASGRWETQYF. The DNA of the CDR3 is TGTGCCAGCAGCTTAGAGGCTAGCGGGAGGTGGGAGACCCAGTACTTC.

The chain links TRBV10-3 to TRBJ2-1; TRBD2 agrees at 12 bases. The V gene's germline CDR1 is ENHRY and CDR2 SYGVKD. V lost 5 bases, J lost 9 bases, and 11 bases stayed unmatched. CDR3 size: 16 residues. CDR3 loop: CAISPPGLAGSREQFF. CDR3 bases: TGTGCCATCAGTCCCCCGGGACTAGCGGGTTCACGTGAGCAGTTCTTC.

This clone was picked up one time. This chain connects TRBV14 to TRBJ2-1, with a weak D call TRBD2 (7 bases). CDR3 size: 12 residues. Germline V gene data show CDR1 as SGHDN and CDR2 as FVKESK. V was pared by 8 bases and J by 10 bases, with 15 bases between. DNA for the CDR3: TGTGCCAGCTCCTCGGGGGGCTGGGAGCAGTTCTTC. As protein: CASSSGGWEQFF.

The CDR3 nucleotides are TGTGCCAGCAGCTTGGTTCAGGGAACCATCTACAATGAGCAGTTCTTC. The encoded protein is CASSLVQGTIYNEQFF. V and J are TRBV11-2 and TRBJ2-1, with D perhaps TRBD1 (5 bases). V gave up 3 bases and J gave up 3 bases, with 15 bases separating them. The CDR3 consists of 16 residues. The germline V gene encodes CDR1 SGHAT and CDR2 FQNNGV.

The rearrangement links TRBV5-1 to TRBJ2-1, with D unresolved. Germline V gives CDR1 SGHRS, CDR2 YFSETQ. This CDR3 contains 12 residues. V was trimmed by 0 bases and J by 8 bases, leaving 6 bases between them. CDR3 in DNA: TGCGCCAGCAGCTTGGAGACCCATGAGCAGTTCTTC. Its translation is CASSLETHEQFF.

The V and J genes are TRBV7-9 and TRBJ1-4; weak D call: TRBD1 (5 bases). The germline V gene encodes CDR1 SEHNR and CDR2 FQNEAQ (reference sequence). The CDR3 has 14 amino acids. The V and J ends lost 4 bases and 8 bases respectively, with 14 bases between them. The CDR3 region has the DNA TGTGCCAGCAGCTCTGGAGGGGCACCCGAAAAACTGTTTTTT. This encodes CASSSGGAPEKLFF.

Of note for this clone: Distinct nucleotide sequences in the sample also encode this CDR3. The V call is TRBV27, the J call TRBJ1-2; 7 bases are a match to TRBD1. The CDR3 runs to 13 residues. Per germline, CDR1 MNHEY and CDR2 SMNVEV (reference sequence). V lost 6 bases, J lost 4 bases, and 5 bases stayed unmatched. The CDR3: CASSSDRAYGYTF. Here the CDR3 DNA reads TGTGCCAGCAGCTCCGACAGGGCCTATGGCTACACCTTC.

The V call is TRBV4-2, the J call TRBJ2-1, with a possible D match to TRBD2 (5 bases). The CDR3 extends over 15 amino acids. Germline V gives CDR1 LGHNA, CDR2 YNFKEQ. Trimming cost V 2 bases and J 2 bases, with 10 bases left between them. CDR3 bases: TGTGCCAGCAGCCAATTAACGGGGACCTACAATGAGCAGTTCTTC. As protein: CASSQLTGTYNEQFF.

This chain uses TRBV28 with TRBJ2-3; 8 bases are a match to TRBD2. Germline-derived CDR1 and CDR2 are MDHEN and SYDVKM. This CDR3 has 15 amino acids. Losses at the gene ends were 6 bases for V and 0 bases for J; bases not matched to a gene: 5. CDR3 nucleotide sequence: TGTGCCAGCAGACTAGCGGTAACTAGCACAGATACGCAGTATTTT. Its protein product is CASRLAVTSTDTQYF.

V gene TRBV23-1 combines with J gene TRBJ2-4; perhaps TRBD2 as D (5 bases). TRBV23-1 is an open reading frame whose function is uncertain. There are 17 residues in the CDR3. V lost 2 bases and J 0 bases, leaving 14 bases between the germline ends. CDR3 nucleotide sequence: TGCGCCAGCAGTCAAGGGAGCCGCTCGGAAGCCAAAAACATTCAGTACTTC. This translates into CASSQGSRSEAKNIQYF.

The chain employs TRBV28 and TRBJ1-5; D gene uncertain. Per germline, CDR1 MDHEN and CDR2 SYDVKM. V gave up 5 bases and J gave up 4 bases, with 12 bases separating them. This CDR3 has 14 residues. The chain's CDR3 is CASSPHPSNQPQHF. In nucleotides, the CDR3 is TGTGCCAGCAGTCCCCACCCGAGTAATCAGCCCCAGCATTTT.

This sequence joins TRBV27 and TRBJ1-2; 7 bases align to TRBD1. Trimming took 6 bases from V and 8 from J; bases not matched to a gene: 12. This CDR3 is built from 14 residues. The germline V gene encodes CDR1 MNHEY and CDR2 SMNVEV (reference sequence). The CDR3 DNA follows: TGTGCCAGCAGAATCTCGACAGGGTGGACGGGCTACACCTTC. Protein: CASRISTGWTGYTF.